These 27 T cell receptor beta chains came from one sample sequenced in a study of blood T cells in healthy people across ages. Primed by a sample-barcoded 5' primer and a J-beta primer mix, a second PCR proceeded for 7 to 11 cycles. TCRdb itself ran the 5' RACE reads through MiXCR, one entry per CDR3 protein. The table shows about 1.5 million distinct CDR3 sequences, with roughly two fifths occurring only once. The sequenced sample consisted of blood. The origin of the receptors is a woman younger than 35 in good health.

This clonotype has just a few counts. The V call is TRBV12-3 or TRBV12-4, the J call TRBJ2-3, with D uncertain. The germline V and J ends were trimmed by 1 base and 11 bases, with 7 bases remaining between them. The CDR3 runs to 11 residues. DNA of the CDR3: TGTGCCAGCAGTTTAGGCGTTAAGCAGTATTTT. Protein product: CASSLGVKQYF.

This clonotype showed up many times. This CDR3 reads CASSFGQAYGYTF. CDR3 nucleotide sequence: TGTGCCAGCAGTTTCGGTCAGGCCTATGGCTACACCTTC. The chain recombines TRBV12-3 or TRBV12-4 with TRBJ1-2, with no clear D. V was cut by 3 bases and J by 4 bases, with 9 bases left in between. This CDR3 is built from 13 residues.

The rearrangement joins TRBV19 to TRBJ2-7, with D possibly being TRBD2 (6 bases). Germline-derived CDR1 and CDR2 are LNHDA and SQIVND (reference sequence). Trimming stripped 5 bases from V and 3 bases from J, with 14 bases between. This CDR3 has 14 residues. The CDR3 reads CASSVPGAYYEQYF. CDR3 nucleotide sequence: TGTGCCAGTAGTGTGCCGGGAGCCTACTACGAGCAGTACTTC.

The chain recombines TRBV20-1 with TRBJ2-1; D is uncertain. Germline CDR1 DFQATT, CDR2 SNEGSKA (reference sequence). The V and J ends lost 3 bases and 3 bases respectively, with 15 bases between them. The CDR3 consists of 15 residues. The CDR3 DNA reads as TGCAGTGCTAGTGTATCAAACTTTAACTACAATGAGCAGTTCTTC. Protein: CSASVSNFNYNEQFF.

This clonotype has ten or more counts. The V call is TRBV12-3 or TRBV12-4, the J call TRBJ2-1; D is undetermined. The V end was cut by 4 bases, the J end by 7 bases, with 14 bases between. This CDR3 has 14 amino acids. CDR3 DNA: TGTGCCAGCAGTTCCCCCTTGGTTAGGAATGAGCAGTTCTTC. Its protein product is CASSSPLVRNEQFF.

V usage is TRBV11-1 and J usage is TRBJ2-1; 8 bases are shared with TRBD1. There are 17 residues in the CDR3. Trimming at V came to 2 bases and at J to 5 bases, leaving 11 bases not matched to a gene. The germline V gene encodes CDR1 SGHAT and CDR2 FQDESV (reference sequence). CDR3 protein: CASSLPKRTGQDNEQFF. In DNA, the CDR3 is TGTGCCAGCAGCTTACCCAAAAGGACGGGACAGGACAATGAGCAGTTCTTC.

The table lists this clonotype with a few counts. The V call is TRBV6-6, the J call TRBJ2-7; D remains ambiguous. CDR1 MNHNY and CDR2 SVGAGI come from the germline V gene (reference sequence). The V end was cut by 6 bases, the J end by 3 bases, with 9 bases between. The CDR3 consists of 12 residues. CDR3 amino acids: CASSPLRYEQYF. CDR3 coding DNA: TGTGCCAGCAGCCCTTTACGCTACGAGCAGTACTTC.

This clonotype was counted between two and nine times. CDR3 nucleotides: TGTGCCAGCAGCAGAAAAGCGGGAGCAGATACGCAGTATTTT. Translating gives CASSRKAGADTQYF. V usage is TRBV7-2 and J usage is TRBJ2-3; 8 positions agree with TRBD2. V lost 5 bases to trimming and J lost 4 bases; unmatched junction nucleotides: 5. CDR3 length: 14 residues. Germline V lookup: CDR1 SGHTA, CDR2 FQGNSA. Based on the CDR3 plus reference TRBV7-2 and TRBJ2-3, the full variable domain is GAGVSQSPSNKVTEKGKDVELRCDPISGHTALYWYRQSLGQGLEFLIYFQGNSAPDKSGLPSDRFSAERTGGSVSTLTIQRTQQEDSAVYLCASSRKAGADTQYFGPGTRLTVL.

V gene TRBV6-1 combines with J gene TRBJ2-1, with 13 bases matching TRBD2. CDR1 MNHNS and CDR2 SASEGT come from the germline V gene. The V segment lost 9 bases and the J segment 9 bases; nucleotides outside the gene matches: 5. The CDR3 has 13 residues. This CDR3 reads CASSTSGGLEQFF. CDR3 in DNA: TGTGCCAGTTCGACTAGCGGGGGGCTTGAGCAGTTCTTC.

This clonotype was seen a few times. The chain recombines TRBV20-1 with TRBJ2-3; D tentatively reads TRBD1 or TRBD2 (5 bases each). The germline gives CDR1 DFQATT, CDR2 SNEGSKA (reference sequence). The CDR3 length is 14 residues. Trimming left V 6 bases short and J 2 bases short, with 15 bases between. CDR3 region: CSATPGRSTDTQYF. The CDR3 coding sequence is TGCAGTGCCACCCCAGGGAGATCCACAGATACGCAGTATTTT.

The rearrangement links TRBV10-3 to TRBJ1-2, with 12 bases that match TRBD1. Germline V gene data show CDR1 as ENHRY and CDR2 as SYGVKD. V lost 6 bases to trimming and J lost 8 bases; unmatched junction nucleotides: 7. The CDR3 runs to 14 residues. CDR3 DNA sequence: TGTGCCATCAGCCCCGGGACAGGGGGCTTCGGCTACACCTTC. Protein product: CAISPGTGGFGYTF.

The chain combines TRBV27 with TRBJ2-1, with 7 bases identical to TRBD1. After removal of 0 bases from V and 4 bases from J, the junction contained 12 bases not matched to a gene. Germline V CDR1 and CDR2: MNHEY, SMNVEV (reference sequence). The CDR3 has 18 amino acids. In nucleotides, the CDR3 is TGTGCCAGCAGTTTATCGGCCCGAACAGGGGTCTTATACAATGAGCAGTTCTTC. The encoded protein is CASSLSARTGVLYNEQFF.

This clonotype was found a few times. V and J are TRBV9 and TRBJ1-5, with D possibly being TRBD1 (5 bases). The V gene's germline CDR1 is SGDLS and CDR2 YYNGEE. Trimming pared 0 bases from V and 6 bases from J, leaving 13 bases between. The CDR3 has 15 amino acids. CDR3 nucleotide sequence: TGTGCCAGCAGCGTAGGACCGGGGACCCTTCAGCCCCAGCATTTT. Protein product: CASSVGPGTLQPQHF.

This clonotype occurred a few times. The chain uses TRBV20-1 and TRBJ2-5, with TRBD2 matching 9 bases. The end of the DNA aligns better with TRBJ2-7, so the J call may be wrong. The CDR3 is 12 residues long. CDR1 and CDR2 from the germline V gene are DFQATT and SNEGSKA (reference sequence). Written as DNA, the CDR3 is TGCAGTGCTGGCCGACTAGCGGTCGAGCAGTACTTC. This translates into CSAGRLAVEQYF.

V and J are TRBV6-5 and TRBJ2-4; D assignment may be TRBD1 or TRBD2 (5 bases each). The end of the DNA is better explained by TRBJ2-5, so the J call may be wrong. Germline V lookup: CDR1 MNHEY, CDR2 SVGAGI. The CDR3 contains 14 residues. The CDR3, as DNA: TGTGCCAGCAGGTTACTTGGGGGCCAAGAGACCCAGTACTTC. Its translation is CASRLLGGQETQYF.

The gene calls are TRBV7-2 and TRBJ1-3; perhaps TRBD1 as D (6 bases). V lost 5 bases to trimming and J lost 3 bases, with 14 bases between them. The CDR3 spans 15 residues. CDR1 SGHTA and CDR2 FQGNSA come from the germline V gene. The CDR3 loop is CASSNTGIGGNTIYF. The CDR3 DNA follows: TGTGCCAGCAGCAATACAGGGATCGGTGGAAACACCATATATTTT.

The CDR3 region is CSARDRASWEQFF. CDR3 coding DNA: TGCAGTGCTAGAGATCGGGCTAGCTGGGAGCAGTTCTTC. The chain is built from TRBV20-1 and TRBJ2-1; D may be TRBD2 (5 bases). The CDR3 loop spans 13 amino acids. Germline CDR1 is DFQATT and CDR2 is SNEGSKA (reference sequence). V was pared by 0 bases and J by 10 bases, with 13 bases between.

The chain combines TRBV6-5 with TRBJ2-5; D perhaps matches TRBD2 (8 bases). V was clipped by 4 bases and J by 11 bases, with 23 bases between them. Germline V CDR1 and CDR2: MNHEY, SVGAGI. The CDR3 totals 15 residues. The CDR3 spells CASSWGTEDGGEQYF. As DNA, the CDR3 is TGTGCCAGCAGTTGGGGGACAGAGGACGGGGGGGAGCAGTACTTC.

The chain combines TRBV27 with TRBJ1-2; 7 bases map to TRBD1. CDR1 MNHEY and CDR2 SMNVEV come from the germline V gene (reference sequence). The CDR3 runs 15 residues. Trimming at V came to 5 bases and at J to 7 bases, leaving 13 bases not matched to a gene. DNA for the CDR3: TGTGCCAGCAGTCTCCGAGGAGGGGGCAAGGCTGGCTACACCTTC. Translating gives CASSLRGGGKAGYTF.

Concerning this clonotype: A much larger clone is a single base away; this may be a read error. V is TRBV28 and J is TRBJ2-7; D not certain. Per the germline V gene, CDR1 is MDHEN and CDR2 is SYDVKM. The V and J ends lost 1 base and 0 bases respectively, with 10 bases between them. The CDR3 spans 15 residues. The CDR3 sequence is CASSLFPTSSYEQYF. CDR3 DNA sequence: TGTGCCAGCAGTTTATTTCCGACGAGCTCCTACGAGCAGTACTTC.

This clonotype was found a few times. This chain connects TRBV29-1 to TRBJ2-2, with 8 bases lining up with TRBD1. The CDR3 covers 15 residues. V shed 2 bases, J shed 7 bases, and the junction held 9 bases outside the gene matches. Germline assignment: CDR1 SQVTM and CDR2 ANQGSEA. CDR3: CSVERRQGAVGELFF. CDR3 nucleotide sequence: TGCAGCGTTGAAAGACGGCAGGGGGCTGTCGGGGAGCTGTTTTTT.

The chain employs TRBV7-2 and TRBJ2-3, with TRBD2 matching 9 bases. CDR1 SGHTA and CDR2 FQGNSA come from the germline V gene. With V trimmed by 4 bases and J by 0 bases, 8 bases remained unmatched. The CDR3 loop spans 17 amino acids. As DNA, the CDR3 is TGTGCCAGCAGCTGGCCAGCGGGGGGATCGAGCACAGATACGCAGTATTTT. This codes for CASSWPAGGSSTDTQYF.

This clonotype was counted between two and nine times. CDR3 loop: CASSLASGGIYEQYF. The DNA for the CDR3 is TGTGCCAGCAGCTTGGCGTCGGGGGGGATCTACGAGCAGTACTTC. V and J are TRBV5-6 and TRBJ2-4, with 8 bases aligning to TRBD2. The J call may be wrong; the DNA end is better matched by TRBJ2-7. Germline V gene sequence: CDR1 SGHDT, CDR2 YYEEEE. This CDR3 has 15 residues.

In its sample, this clonotype was seen a few times. The CDR3 here is CASTEDTQYF. CDR3 DNA: TGTGCCAGCACTGAAGATACGCAGTATTTT. The chain has TRBV6-2 or TRBV6-3 and TRBJ2-3; D unresolved. Germline V CDR1 and CDR2: MNHEY, SVGEGT. Trimming took 7 bases from V and 5 from J, leaving 4 bases between them. The CDR3 spans 10 residues.

This CDR3 is CASSSSINTQYF. The CDR3 coding sequence is TGTGCCAGCAGCTCCTCGATAAATACGCAGTATTTT. This chain joins TRBV5-6 and TRBJ2-3; the D is unclear. The CDR3 is 12 amino acids. Germline V gene sequence: CDR1 SGHDT, CDR2 YYEEEE. V lost 3 bases and J 7 bases, leaving 9 bases between the germline ends.

J is TRBJ2-5 and V is TRBV5-1, with 11 bases matching TRBD2. CDR1 and CDR2 from the germline V gene are SGHRS and YFSETQ. CDR3 length: 16 amino acids. The junction had 8 bases not matched to a gene; V was cut back by 1 base and J by 6 bases. CDR3 DNA: TGCGCCAGCAGCTTGCCGAGGTCTAGCGGGGGGAAGACCCAGTACTTC. It specifies CASSLPRSSGGKTQYF.

This clonotype came up a few times. This chain links TRBV12-3 or TRBV12-4 with TRBJ1-2; TRBD1 aligns across 9 bases. The ends lost 5 bases at V and 8 bases at J; junction bases unmatched: 9. The CDR3 extends over 14 amino acids. CDR3 amino acids: CASSIRDRDSGYTF. Here the CDR3 DNA reads TGTGCCAGCAGTATCCGGGACAGGGACAGCGGCTACACCTTC.